The 23 T cell receptor beta chains reported below all come from one sample, sequenced in a study of shared clonotypes between healthy human individuals (dated by TCRdb to between 2020 and 2021). Preparation of the library involved the immunoSEQ multiplex PCR assay. TCRdb provides this immuneACCESS table in a form limited to in-frame rearrangements. Some clones are lacking; in checked studies, under half of them reflect an unresolved V gene, and why the rest are absent is not known. For this sample the table gives about 1 million clones, of which roughly 75% were detected only once. The ten largest clonotypes hold 1.5% of the sample. Sequencing input: memory CD4+ T cells sorted from blood. Read against the paper, the sample's cell subset or site label means: CD45RA-negative fraction. These receptors came from a man younger than 35 in good health.

The rearrangement links TRBV6-6 to TRBJ1-3; D remains ambiguous. Trimming took 2 bases from V and 6 from J, leaving 5 bases between them. The CDR3 runs to 12 residues. Germline values: CDR1 MNHNY, CDR2 SVGAGI (reference sequence). CDR3 in amino acids: CASSYGENTIYF. The CDR3, as DNA: TGTGCCAGCAGTTACGGGGAAAACACCATATATTTT.

This clone was counted a single time. The chain joins TRBV4-1 to TRBJ2-3; 7 bases map to TRBD1. The CDR3 loop spans 15 amino acids. Germline values: CDR1 MGHRA, CDR2 YSYEKL. Trimming took 4 bases from V and 0 from J; bases not matched to a gene: 4. CDR3 sequence reads: CASSPRTGSTDTQYF. The CDR3, as DNA: TGCGCCAGCAGCCCTAGGACAGGTAGCACAGATACGCAGTATTTT.

This clone came up once. This may come from a read error, since a much larger clone is one base off. This specimen includes other DNA sequences encoding the same CDR3. The rearrangement uses TRBV5-1 and TRBJ2-5; D remains unclear. This CDR3 region has 12 residues. V lost 0 bases, J lost 3 bases, and 3 bases lay in between. Germline V gene data show CDR1 as SGHRS and CDR2 as YFSETQ. Here the CDR3 reads CASSLVEETQYF. The CDR3 region has the DNA TGCGCCAGCAGCTTGGTTGAAGAGACCCAGTACTTC.

The chain recombines TRBV5-1 with TRBJ1-1, with D possibly matching TRBD1 (6 bases). The CDR3 totals 15 residues. Germline CDR1 and CDR2: SGHRS and YFSETQ. The V end lost 1 base, the J end lost 4 bases, and 14 bases lay between the germline ends. CDR3 amino acids: CASSLQGSGGTEAFF. DNA of the CDR3: TGCGCCAGCAGCTTGCAGGGGAGCGGGGGCACTGAAGCTTTCTTT. The full variable domain, its missing parts supplied by reference TRBV5-1 and TRBJ1-1, is KAGVTQTPRYLIKTRGQQVTLSCSPISGHRSVSWYQQTPGQGLQFLFEYFSETQRNKGNFPGRFSGRQFSNSRSEMNVSTLELGDSALYLCASSLQGSGGTEAFFGQGTRLTVV.

The chain combines TRBV9 with TRBJ2-3; TRBD1 might be the D (6 bases). The CDR3 contains 15 residues. The germline gives CDR1 SGDLS, CDR2 YYNGEE. V lost 4 bases, J lost 3 bases, and 15 bases lay in between. The CDR3: CASSTTGSWTDTQYF. DNA of the CDR3: TGTGCCAGCAGCACCACAGGGAGCTGGACAGATACGCAGTATTTT.

The V call is TRBV11-2, the J call TRBJ2-1; 7 nucleotides match TRBD1. V shed 7 bases and J 8 bases; nucleotides not matched to a gene: 11. Germline lookup yields CDR1 SGHAT and CDR2 FQNNGV. This CDR3 region has 14 residues. CDR3 DNA sequence: TGTGCCAGCACCATTCAGAGGGGGCGAGATGAGCAGTTCTTC. Translation: CASTIQRGRDEQFF.

CDR3 bases: TGTGCCAGCACTTCAGGGGGCGGCGAAAAACTGTTTTTT. Translated: CASTSGGGEKLFF. The V and J genes are TRBV5-4 and TRBJ1-4; 8 nucleotides agree with TRBD1. The CDR3 is made up of 13 amino acids. The V gene's germline CDR1 is SGHNT and CDR2 YYREEE (reference sequence). V shed 6 bases, J shed 8 bases, and the junction held 6 bases outside the gene matches.

The chain employs TRBV7-9 and TRBJ2-1; D is possibly TRBD1 (6 bases). Germline lookup yields CDR1 SEHNR and CDR2 FQNEAQ (reference sequence). V lost 4 bases to trimming and J lost 7 bases, with 20 bases between them. The CDR3 runs 16 residues. The CDR3 coding sequence is TGTGCCAGCAGCTCCCGACAGGATGGAAGTATTAATGAGCAGTTCTTC. It yields the protein CASSSRQDGSINEQFF.

The chain carries TRBV18 and TRBJ2-5; 8 bases line up with TRBD2. Germline CDR1 KGHSH, CDR2 LQKENI. Trimming at V came to 3 bases and at J to 2 bases, leaving 17 bases not matched to a gene. The CDR3 totals 19 residues. CDR3 in amino acids: CASSPVLLVPGGKQETQYF. In DNA, the CDR3 is TGTGCCAGCTCACCTGTCCTTTTGGTGCCGGGGGGGAAACAAGAGACCCAGTACTTC.

This clone was detected a few times. This chain connects TRBV28 to TRBJ2-1; D ambiguous. Germline V gene data show CDR1 as MDHEN and CDR2 as SYDVKM. The V end lost 3 bases, the J end lost 6 bases, and 6 bases lay between the germline ends. The CDR3 contains 12 residues. Here the CDR3 reads CASSLSRNEQFF. The CDR3 DNA is TGTGCCAGCAGTTTGAGCCGCAATGAGCAGTTCTTC.

The CDR3 bases are TGTGCCAGCAGTGAAGCGGACAGGCTCGCAGATACGCAGTATTTT. Its translation is CASSEADRLADTQYF. This chain links TRBV6-1 with TRBJ2-3; 7 positions match TRBD1. CDR1 and CDR2 (germline): MNHNS, SASEGT. V gave up 0 bases and J gave up 4 bases; unmatched junction bases: 4. The CDR3 covers 15 residues.

The chain is built from TRBV4-2 and TRBJ1-3; 7 bases map to TRBD1. This CDR3 spans 15 amino acids. Germline assignment: CDR1 LGHNA and CDR2 YNFKEQ. Unmatched junction bases numbered 2, after V lost 1 base and J lost 2 bases. The CDR3 region has the DNA TGTGCCAGCAGCCAAGTCCAGGGGGCTGGAAACACCATATATTTT. Its protein is CASSQVQGAGNTIYF.

This clone was picked up a small number of times. The chain is built from TRBV4-1 and TRBJ1-2; 8 bases match TRBD1. The germline V gene encodes CDR1 MGHRA and CDR2 YSYEKL. The CDR3 runs to 15 residues. The junction had 1 base not matched to a gene; V was cut back by 1 base and J by 0 bases. This CDR3 reads CASSQGQGTNYGYTF. The CDR3 bases are TGCGCCAGCAGCCAAGGACAGGGGACTAACTATGGCTACACCTTC.

This clone is a singleton in its sample. This chain links TRBV25-1 with TRBJ1-6; D possibly corresponds to TRBD1 (6 bases). CDR1 is MGHDK and CDR2 is SYGVNS in the germline V gene. The ends were cut back, 5 bases at V and 8 bases at J, with 19 bases in the middle. The CDR3 contains 16 residues. The CDR3 sequence: CASSSKSGTPHSPLHF. In DNA, the CDR3 is TGTGCCAGCAGTTCAAAATCGGGGACACCCCATTCACCCCTCCACTTT.

The chain is built from TRBV10-3 and TRBJ2-7; 8 bases are shared with TRBD1. Germline CDR1 and CDR2: ENHRY and SYGVKD. This CDR3 has 11 amino acids. V lost 9 bases to trimming and J lost 3 bases; unmatched junction nucleotides: 1. The CDR3 sequence is CAIGQGYEQYF. As DNA, the CDR3 is TGTGCCATAGGACAGGGCTACGAGCAGTACTTC.

This clone was picked up a small number of times. The chain joins TRBV28 to TRBJ1-3; D perhaps matches TRBD1 (5 bases). The CDR3 length is 17 residues. In germline, CDR1 is MDHEN, CDR2 SYDVKM. V was shortened by 3 bases and J by 0 bases, with 15 bases between the two germline ends. CDR3 amino acids: CASSFAGGDSSGNTIYF. CDR3 coding DNA: TGTGCCAGCAGTTTCGCAGGAGGGGACTCCTCTGGAAACACCATATATTTT.

J is TRBJ1-2 and V is TRBV7-9, with D possibly matching TRBD1 (6 bases). The CDR3 spans 13 residues. In germline, CDR1 is SEHNR, CDR2 FQNEAQ (reference sequence). The V gene lost 5 bases and the J gene lost 6 bases, with 13 bases spanning the gap. The CDR3 nucleotides are TGTGCCAGCAGCCCTTTCCGGACAGATGGCTACACCTTC. It encodes CASSPFRTDGYTF.

The V and J genes are TRBV6-1 and TRBJ2-3, with D unclear. The germline gives CDR1 MNHNS, CDR2 SASEGT. V was clipped by 6 bases and J by 1 base, with 8 bases between them. The CDR3 extends over 13 amino acids. DNA for the CDR3: TGTGCCAGCAGGAACCGCGGCACAGATACGCAGTATTTT. It specifies CASRNRGTDTQYF.

This chain links TRBV28 with TRBJ2-7; D not certain. Germline CDR1 and CDR2: MDHEN and SYDVKM. The CDR3 extends over 14 amino acids. The V gene lost 3 bases and the J gene lost 3 bases, with 12 bases spanning the gap. The CDR3 sequence: CASSLPGYVYEQYF. In DNA, the CDR3 is TGTGCCAGCAGTTTGCCGGGCTACGTCTACGAGCAGTACTTC.

J is TRBJ2-5 and V is TRBV29-1, with 11 bases fitting TRBD1. The CDR3 length is 16 residues. The V and J ends lost 7 bases and 5 bases, in that order; junction bases with no gene match: 15. From germline, CDR1 is SQVTM and CDR2 ANQGSEA. This CDR3 reads CSAEVGTGGSSETQYF. In nucleotides, the CDR3 is TGCAGCGCCGAAGTGGGGACAGGGGGATCTAGTGAGACCCAGTACTTC.

On this clone: It may be a read error: a sequence one base away is much more abundant. CDR3 residues: CASSLNTGELFF. The CDR3 nucleotides read TGTGCCAGCAGTTTGAACACCGGGGAGCTGTTTTTT. The rearrangement joins TRBV6-5 to TRBJ2-2, with D unresolved. The length of the CDR3 is 12 residues. Deletions cut 4 bases from V and 1 base from J, with 1 base between. Germline V gene sequence: CDR1 MNHEY, CDR2 SVGAGI.

The CDR3 reads CASVQGSNTGELFF. Here the CDR3 DNA reads TGTGCCAGCGTACAGGGTTCGAACACCGGGGAGCTGTTTTTT. The chain links TRBV6-1 to TRBJ2-2; a possible D gene is TRBD1 (6 bases). V gave up 8 bases and J gave up 0 bases, with 10 bases separating them. Germline V gene lookup returns CDR1 MNHNS and CDR2 SASEGT. The CDR3 totals 14 residues.

The J gene is TRBJ2-2, the V gene TRBV28; 8 bases map to TRBD1. From germline, CDR1 is MDHEN and CDR2 SYDVKM. This CDR3 comprises 15 residues. V shed 5 bases, J shed 3 bases, and the junction held 5 bases outside the gene matches. The CDR3 protein is CASSPGGAHTGELFF. As DNA, the CDR3 is TGTGCCAGCAGTCCAGGGGGCGCCCACACCGGGGAGCTGTTTTTT.